This entry concerns a single T cell receptor beta chain. Clones were read by immunoSEQ multiplex PCR, and TCRdb kept only the in-frame ones, dropping some. Here the sample spans 300,000 to 400,000 clones, about nine tenths being singletons. The data belong to a study of blood T cell repertoires in COVID-19. Germline loops: CDR1 LGHDT, CDR2 YNNKEL (reference sequence). J was trimmed by 2 bases and V by 0 bases; bases with no gene match: 4. The CDR3 length is 16 residues. The chain links TRBV3-1 (or the pseudogene TRBV3-2) to TRBJ2-7; the match to TRBD1 covers 10 bases. The sample consisted of peripheral blood. The clonotype was recovered from a woman between 45 and 60 years old with COVID-19, enrolled during active disease. The CDR3 nucleotides are TGTGCCAGCAGCCAAGATCTGGGGACAGGGGCCTACGAGCAGTACTTC. This codes for CASSQDLGTGAYEQYF.